This entry lists 29 T cell receptor beta chains sequenced from one sample in a study of neurological immune-mediated disorders. TCRdb reprocessed the 5' RACE reads with MiXCR, giving one entry per CDR3 protein. The repertoire holds approximately 60,000 distinct CDR3 sequences, with roughly 4.4% as singletons. The sample comprised PBMCs. These receptors all come from a man aged 50 or older with multiple sclerosis.

The chain carries TRBV6-1 and TRBJ2-3, with a weak D call TRBD2 (7 bases). Germline V gene lookup returns CDR1 MNHNS and CDR2 SASEGT. V gave up 2 bases and J gave up 4 bases, with 16 bases separating them. The CDR3 sequence is 16 residues long. CDR3 amino acids: CASSELGGGSPDTQYF. The CDR3 coding sequence is TGTGCCAGCAGTGAATTGGGAGGGGGTAGCCCAGATACGCAGTATTTT.

This clonotype occurred many times. The V gene is TRBV20-1, the J gene TRBJ1-5; TRBD1 might be the D (5 bases). Trimming cost V 2 bases and J 2 bases, with 19 bases left between them. Germline loops: CDR1 DFQATT, CDR2 SNEGSKA (reference sequence). This CDR3 spans 17 amino acids. CDR3 nucleotide sequence: TGCAGTGCTAGATCTACTTTTGGGGGGTTGGGCAATCAGCCCCAGCATTTT. It is translated as CSARSTFGGLGNQPQHF.

Concerning this clonotype itself: A much larger clone is a single base away; this may be a read error. The chain recombines TRBV7-8 with TRBJ2-1; tentatively, D is TRBD2 (6 bases). Between the trimmed V and J ends, which lost 3 bases and 5 bases, there was a span of 14 bases. The CDR3 spans 15 residues. CDR1 and CDR2 (germline): SGHVS, FQNEAQ. The CDR3, as DNA: TGTGCCAGCAGCTTGGCGGGAAAGGGTCACAATGAGCAGTTCTTC. This codes for CASSLAGKGHNEQFF.

This clonotype was counted at least ten times. The DNA for the CDR3 is TGTGCCAGCAGCCCACGGAAGGACACCGACACCGGGGAGCTGTTTTTT. This translates into CASSPRKDTDTGELFF. V usage is TRBV3-1 and J usage is TRBJ2-2; weak D call: TRBD1 (5 bases). The CDR3 consists of 16 residues. Trimming cost V 4 bases and J 3 bases, with 15 bases left between them. Germline CDR1 and CDR2: LGHDT and YNNKEL (reference sequence).

This rearrangement joins TRBV5-6 to TRBJ2-7, with D perhaps matching TRBD1 or TRBD2 (5 bases each). Per germline, CDR1 SGHDT and CDR2 YYEEEE. V lost 0 bases and J 6 bases, leaving 16 bases between the germline ends. The CDR3 consists of 15 residues. The CDR3 reads CASSLAGPVRPEQYF. The CDR3, as DNA: TGTGCCAGCAGCTTGGCGGGACCGGTCCGTCCCGAGCAGTACTTC. Complete variable domain (other parts from reference TRBV5-6 and TRBJ2-7): DAGVTQSPTHLIKTRGQQVTLRCSPKSGHDTVSWYQQALGQGPQFIFQYYEEEERQRGNFPDRFSGHQFPNYSSELNVNALLLGDSALYLCASSLAGPVRPEQYFGPGTRLTVT.

V is TRBV5-1 and J is TRBJ2-7; perhaps TRBD1 as D (6 bases). The CDR3 runs to 17 residues. Deletions cut 0 bases from V and 0 bases from J, with 16 bases between. The germline CDR1 and CDR2 sequences are SGHRS and YFSETQ. The DNA for the CDR3 is TGCGCCAGCAGCTTGGCATTATACAGGGAGAGCTCCTACGAGCAGTACTTC. This sequence encodes CASSLALYRESSYEQYF. The complete variable domain, with remaining parts taken from reference TRBV5-1 and TRBJ2-7, reads KAGVTQTPRYLIKTRGQQVTLSCSPISGHRSVSWYQQTPGQGLQFLFEYFSETQRNKGNFPGRFSGRQFSNSRSEMNVSTLELGDSALYLCASSLALYRESSYEQYFGPGTRLTVT.

This clonotype was observed many times. This sequence joins TRBV18 and TRBJ2-7; D is possibly TRBD1 (6 bases). This CDR3 contains 13 residues. Per the germline V gene, CDR1 is KGHSH and CDR2 is LQKENI. Trimming pared 4 bases from V and 2 bases from J, leaving 9 bases between. CDR3 residues: CASSQDSTYEQYF. Here the CDR3 DNA reads TGTGCCAGCTCACAGGACAGTACCTACGAGCAGTACTTC.

At least ten counts were recorded for this clonotype. This chain links TRBV7-9 with TRBJ2-1; 13 bases are a match to TRBD2. The CDR3 consists of 16 residues. Trimming took 4 bases from V and 3 from J; bases not matched to a gene: 3. Per germline, CDR1 SEHNR and CDR2 FQNEAQ (reference sequence). In DNA, the CDR3 is TGTGCCAGCAGCTCGAGACTAGCGGGAGGCTACAATGAGCAGTTCTTC. Its protein product is CASSSRLAGGYNEQFF.

Worth noting for this clonotype: The junction departs from germline at one end; a sequencing error may be responsible. V usage is TRBV10-3 and J usage is TRBJ1-6, with TRBD1 matching over 7 bases. Germline V gene data show CDR1 as ENHRY and CDR2 as SYGVKD. This CDR3 comprises 15 residues. CDR3: CAISVLGGRNSPLNF. CDR3 coding DNA: TGTGCCATCAGTGTTTTAGGGGGCAGAAATTCACCCCTCAACTTT.

There are many counts of this clonotype. The chain couples TRBV10-3 to TRBJ1-5; TRBD1 matches at 7 bases. CDR1 ENHRY and CDR2 SYGVKD come from the germline V gene. After removal of 10 bases from V and 7 bases from J, the junction contained 7 bases not matched to a gene. This CDR3 has 12 residues. CDR3 protein: CATNGQDQPQHF. In DNA form, the CDR3 reads TGTGCCACAAACGGACAGGACCAGCCCCAGCATTTT.

This clonotype was counted many times. The rearrangement uses TRBV6-5 and TRBJ1-4, with D unclear. V lost 4 bases and J 4 bases, leaving 16 bases between the germline ends. Germline V gene data show CDR1 as MNHEY and CDR2 as SVGAGI. The CDR3 length is 16 residues. The CDR3 DNA follows: TGTGCCAGCAGTTCCCTACAAACCCAGGTTAATGAAAAACTGTTTTTT. Translated, it gives CASSSLQTQVNEKLFF.

This clonotype was counted ten times or more. The chain carries TRBV20-1 and TRBJ2-2, with 7 bases aligning to TRBD2. After removal of 0 bases from V and 6 bases from J, the junction contained 10 bases not matched to a gene. The CDR3 length is 16 residues. Germline V CDR1 and CDR2: DFQATT, SNEGSKA (reference sequence). Written as DNA, the CDR3 is TGCAGTGCTAGAGATTCAGGAGGGAGGGCGCCCGGGGAGCTGTTTTTT. It encodes CSARDSGGRAPGELFF.

This clonotype was counted ten times or more. The V gene is TRBV12-3 or TRBV12-4, the J gene TRBJ2-7; no firm D call. CDR3 length: 13 amino acids. The ends were cut back, 7 bases at V and 3 bases at J, with 13 bases in the middle. The DNA of the CDR3 is TGTGCCAGCACTCCTAGTTGGATCTACGAGCAGTACTTC. This gives the protein CASTPSWIYEQYF.

This clonotype has only a few counts. This chain links TRBV7-8 with TRBJ2-3; D possibly corresponds to TRBD2 (7 bases). CDR3 length: 17 amino acids. Looked up from germline, CDR1 is SGHVS and CDR2 is FQNEAQ. V gave up 5 bases and J gave up 3 bases, with 21 bases separating them. CDR3 amino acids: CASSPRGGAQGTDTQYF. CDR3 sequence (DNA): TGTGCCAGCAGCCCAAGGGGGGGGGCACAAGGGACAGATACGCAGTATTTT. Together with reference TRBV7-8 and TRBJ2-3, the CDR3 gives the full variable domain: GAGVSQSPRYKVAKRGQDVALRCDPISGHVSLFWYQQALGQGPEFLTYFQNEAQLDKSGLPSDRFFAERPEGSVSTLKIQRTQQEDSAVYLCASSPRGGAQGTDTQYFGPGTRLTVL.

In its sample, this clonotype was seen many times. The chain links TRBV4-1 to TRBJ2-4; a weak D match, TRBD2 (5 bases). The CDR3 spans 17 residues. The V and J ends lost 3 bases and 1 base respectively, with 16 bases between them. CDR1 is MGHRA and CDR2 is YSYEKL in the germline V gene. CDR3 amino acids: CASSHPNGRGAKNIQYF. The CDR3 DNA reads as TGCGCCAGCAGCCATCCTAACGGGCGAGGGGCCAAAAACATTCAGTACTTC.

The table lists this clonotype with many counts. The chain employs TRBV27 and TRBJ2-1; D is unresolved. Germline assignment: CDR1 MNHEY and CDR2 SMNVEV (reference sequence). V dropped 3 bases and J dropped 9 bases, with 12 bases sitting between them. This CDR3 spans 13 amino acids. DNA for the CDR3: TGTGCCAGCAGTTTTCTCGTCCAGTTTGAGCAGTTCTTC. Its protein is CASSFLVQFEQFF.

The chain recombines TRBV7-7 with TRBJ2-3; D is ambiguous. The CDR3 totals 13 residues. CDR1 is SSHAT, CDR2 FNYEAQ, per germline (reference sequence). Trimming cost V 6 bases and J 4 bases, with 11 bases left between them. The CDR3 sequence is CASREVVADTQYF. The DNA of the CDR3 is TGTGCCAGCAGGGAAGTTGTCGCAGATACGCAGTATTTT.

This clonotype was observed at least ten times. The chain has TRBV5-1 and TRBJ2-7; tentative D call: TRBD2 (5 bases). Germline V gene lookup returns CDR1 SGHRS and CDR2 YFSETQ. Trimming stripped 4 bases from V and 4 bases from J, with 24 bases between. The CDR3 is 17 amino acids. CDR3 nucleotides: TGCGCCAGCAGCCCTGGAGCCCGGGAAAACCGGGATTACGAGCAGTACTTC. This gives the protein CASSPGARENRDYEQYF.

This chain joins TRBV29-1 and TRBJ2-6; a weak D match, TRBD2 (5 bases). CDR3 length equals 14 residues. Germline CDR1 SQVTM, CDR2 ANQGSEA. The ends were cut back, 6 bases at V and 4 bases at J, with 13 bases in the middle. In DNA, the CDR3 is TGCAGCGTCGACGGGGAAAGCGGGGCCAACGTCCTGACTTTC. The encoded protein is CSVDGESGANVLTF.

This clonotype showed up just a few times. A much larger clone lies one base from this, so it may be a read error. The chain uses TRBV12-3 or TRBV12-4 and TRBJ2-3, with D uncertain. V shed 1 base and J shed 5 bases, with 1 base lying between them. This CDR3 is built from 11 residues. The CDR3 nucleotides read TGTGCCAGCAGTTTAGAAGATACGCAGTATTTT. Translation: CASSLEDTQYF.

In this sample, this clonotype turned up many times. V is TRBV2 and J is TRBJ2-5, with 9 bases matching TRBD1. The germline gives CDR1 SNHLY, CDR2 FYNNEI. J was trimmed by 5 bases and V by 6 bases; bases with no gene match: 7. The CDR3 runs to 14 residues. DNA for the CDR3: TGTGCCAGCAGAGAAACAGGGGGCACGGAGACCCAGTACTTC. Its protein is CASRETGGTETQYF.

The chain has TRBV20-1 and TRBJ1-1; 10 nucleotides align to TRBD1. Germline-derived CDR1 and CDR2 are DFQATT and SNEGSKA (reference sequence). V dropped 8 bases and J dropped 6; count of bases not matched to a gene: 12. This CDR3 spans 14 amino acids. The CDR3 nucleotides read TGCAGTTCAACCCATGACAGGGGGCCCGCTGAAGCTTTCTTT. As protein: CSSTHDRGPAEAFF.

In its sample, this clonotype was seen many times. This chain links TRBV5-4 with TRBJ2-7; D perhaps matches TRBD1 (6 bases). CDR1 and CDR2 (germline): SGHNT, YYREEE (reference sequence). The CDR3 consists of 13 residues. V lost 3 bases and J 3 bases, leaving 10 bases between the germline ends. CDR3: CASSSGQFYEQYF. The CDR3 DNA sequence: TGTGCCAGCAGCTCCGGACAGTTCTACGAGCAGTACTTC.

The J gene is TRBJ2-3, the V gene TRBV5-1; D is possibly TRBD2 (6 bases). Per the germline V gene, CDR1 is SGHRS and CDR2 is YFSETQ. CDR3 size: 13 residues. V shed 3 bases and J shed 1 base, with 6 bases lying between them. The CDR3 DNA reads TGCGCCAGCAGCTCGGGGGGCACAGATACGCAGTATTTT. Translated, it gives CASSSGGTDTQYF.

This clonotype was observed many times. This chain connects TRBV5-1 to TRBJ2-7; D gene ambiguous. The CDR3 has 14 residues. Germline-derived CDR1 and CDR2 are SGHRS and YFSETQ. The V end lost 0 bases, the J end lost 5 bases, and 12 bases lay between the germline ends. CDR3 DNA sequence: TGCGCCAGCAGCTTGGGGCTCGGGCGGAACGAGCAGTACTTC. It specifies CASSLGLGRNEQYF.

This clonotype showed up just a few times. The J gene is TRBJ2-7, the V gene TRBV28; D is tentatively TRBD1 or TRBD2 (5 bases each). V lost 7 bases and J lost 8, with 15 bases in between. Per the germline V gene, CDR1 is MDHEN and CDR2 is SYDVKM. This CDR3 contains 12 residues. As DNA, the CDR3 is TGTGCCAGCAATTGGACCCCGGGACAGCAGTACTTC. This codes for CASNWTPGQQYF.

This clonotype was observed at least ten times. One end of the junction varies from germline; a read error may be responsible. The genes are TRBV11-3 and TRBJ1-1; D remains unclear. CDR1 and CDR2 from the germline V gene are SGHNT and YENEEA. The CDR3 has 12 residues. The CDR3 loop reads CASSPTAGSLDF. CDR3 DNA: TGTGCCAGCAGCCCCACCGCCGGAAGCTTAGACTTT.

Details on this clonotype: This may be a read error: a much more frequent sequence differs by one nucleotide. This rearrangement joins TRBV11-2 to TRBJ2-2; no reliable D call. The CDR3 is 11 residues long. The germline CDR1 and CDR2 sequences are SGHAT and FQNNGV. The germline V and J ends were trimmed by 1 base and 6 bases, with 0 bases remaining between them. The CDR3 DNA is TGTGCCAGCAGCTTAGCCGGGGAGCTGTTTTTT. This codes for CASSLAGELFF.

This clonotype has ten or more counts. One end of the junction fails to match germline, which may point to a read error. The rearrangement joins TRBV24-1 to TRBJ2-3; D not certain. Germline V gene lookup returns CDR1 KGHDR and CDR2 SFDVKD. This CDR3 is 12 amino acids long. The CDR3 DNA reads as TGTGCCACCCGTGATTTCGGGGATACGCAGTATTTT. It is translated as CATRDFGDTQYF.